Listed below are T cell receptor beta chains from one sample, sequenced in a study of T cells in Graves' hyperthyroidism and ophthalmopathy. TCRdb re-derived calls from the multiplex PCR reads in MiXCR, one entry per CDR3 protein. Altogether about 280,000 distinct CDR3 sequences are present, 20% to 30% being singletons, with the ten largest covering approximately 30%. Material: blood. Receptors originate from a man between 40 and 49 years old with Graves' hyperthyroidism that later progressed to Graves' ophthalmopathy. Each CDR3 is given with its conserved first and last residue. The D gene is left open where the match is weak. Clone size is stated in some rows and not others, as once, few, many or a class when expanded.

J gene: TRBJ2-2
V gene: TRBV7-8
clone size: many
D gene: NA
CDR3 DNA: TGTGCCAGCACCACTAGGATGGGGTTCGGGGAGCTGTTTTTT
CDR3 protein: CASTTRMGFGELFF

J gene: TRBJ1-2
V gene: TRBV12-3/TRBV12-4
clone size: NA
D gene: TRBD1
CDR3 DNA: TGTGCCAGCAGTTTTACCGGGACAGGGGAATCCTATGGCTACACCTTC
CDR3 protein: CASSFTGTGESYGYTF

J gene: TRBJ2-2
V gene: TRBV28
clone size: many
D gene: TRBD2
CDR3 DNA: TGTGCCAGCACTCCCCCGGGACTAGCAAACACCGGGGAGCTGTTTTTT
CDR3 protein: CASTPPGLANTGELFF

J gene: TRBJ1-1
V gene: TRBV5-1
clone size: many
D gene: NA
CDR3 DNA: TGCGCCAGCAGCTTGGAATTCGGGGGGAGCACTGAAGCTTTCTTT
CDR3 protein: CASSLEFGGSTEAFF

J gene: TRBJ2-7
V gene: TRBV11-2
clone size: few
D gene: TRBD1
CDR3 DNA: TGTGCCAGCAGCTTAGATTTATGGGACAGCCTCTCTTACGAGCAGTACTTC
CDR3 protein: CASSLDLWDSLSYEQYF

J gene: TRBJ1-5
V gene: TRBV27
clone size: many
D gene: TRBD1
CDR3 DNA: TGTGCCAGCAGTGTCGACAGGGTTCAGCCCCAGCATTTT
CDR3 protein: CASSVDRVQPQHF

J gene: TRBJ1-2
V gene: TRBV6-5
clone size: many
D gene: NA
CDR3 DNA: TGTGCCAGCAGTTCCTTAATACAGGGAGATTACACCTTC
CDR3 protein: CASSSLIQGDYTF

J gene: TRBJ2-7
V gene: TRBV4-1
clone size: many
D gene: TRBD2
CDR3 DNA: TGCGCCAGCAGCCAAGGGGCCGAGCGGGAGCTGACAAGGGAGCAGTACTTC
CDR3 protein: CASSQGAERELTREQYF

J gene: TRBJ2-5
V gene: TRBV10-3
clone size: many
D gene: TRBD1
CDR3 DNA: TGTGCCATCAGTGGTTACCAGGGGGCCCGAGAGACCCAGTACTTC
CDR3 protein: CAISGYQGARETQYF

J gene: TRBJ1-1
V gene: TRBV6-2/TRBV6-3
clone size: many
D gene: TRBD1
CDR3 DNA: TGTGCCAGCAGTTCCCAGGGGGATTTTACTGAAGCTTTCTTT
CDR3 protein: CASSSQGDFTEAFF

J gene: TRBJ2-2
V gene: TRBV2
clone size: few
D gene: TRBD2
CDR3 DNA: TGTGCCAGCAGTGTACGCGGGAGGGCCGCCGGGGAGCTGTTTTTT
CDR3 protein: CASSVRGRAAGELFF

J gene: TRBJ2-7
V gene: TRBV6-1
clone size: many
D gene: NA
CDR3 DNA: TGTGCCAGCGGGAAACTCGAGCAGTACTTC
CDR3 protein: CASGKLEQYF

J gene: TRBJ2-5
V gene: TRBV5-1
clone size: many
D gene: NA
CDR3 DNA: TGCGCCAGCAGCTTGGCCGGACAAGGGACGGAGACCCAGTACTTC
CDR3 protein: CASSLAGQGTETQYF

J gene: TRBJ2-2
V gene: TRBV25-1
clone size: many
D gene: NA
CDR3 DNA: TGTGCCAGCAGTGAATTGCAGGGGAACACCGGGGAGCTGTTTTTT
CDR3 protein: CASSELQGNTGELFF

J gene: TRBJ2-7
V gene: TRBV28
clone size: many
D gene: TRBD2
CDR3 DNA: TGTGCCAGCAGCCCCATAGCGGGAGGGCCCTACGAGCAGTACTTC
CDR3 protein: CASSPIAGGPYEQYF

J gene: TRBJ2-7
V gene: TRBV19
clone size: many
D gene: NA
CDR3 DNA: TGTGCCAGTAGTATGCTTTCCACTCCAGGATACGAGCAGTACTTC
CDR3 protein: CASSMLSTPGYEQYF

J gene: TRBJ1-1
V gene: TRBV10-3
clone size: many
D gene: TRBD1
CDR3 DNA: TGTGCCATCAGTGATGCAGGGGGTAGCACTGAAGCTTTCTTT
CDR3 protein: CAISDAGGSTEAFF

J gene: TRBJ1-1
V gene: TRBV19
clone size: many
D gene: NA
CDR3 DNA: TGTGCCAGTAGTTCAGAAGTCAGAGTCATGAACACTGAAGCTTTCTTT
CDR3 protein: CASSSEVRVMNTEAFF

J gene: TRBJ1-2
V gene: TRBV29-1
clone size: NA
D gene: NA
CDR3 DNA: TGCAGCGTTGAGGGGGGGATCGGCTACACCTTC
CDR3 protein: CSVEGGIGYTF

J gene: TRBJ2-7
V gene: TRBV20-1
clone size: few
D gene: NA
CDR3 DNA: TGCAGTGCTAGACTGGCGGGCTCGACCTACGAGCAGTACTTC
CDR3 protein: CSARLAGSTYEQYF

J gene: TRBJ2-5
V gene: TRBV12-3/TRBV12-4
clone size: many
D gene: NA
CDR3 DNA: TGTGCCAGCAGTTTTAGACAGTACCAAGAGACCCAGTACTTC
CDR3 protein: CASSFRQYQETQYF

J gene: TRBJ1-1
V gene: TRBV6-2/TRBV6-3
clone size: NA
D gene: NA
CDR3 DNA: TGTGCCAGCAGACCTGACGCCACGAACACTGAAGCTTTCTTT
CDR3 protein: CASRPDATNTEAFF

J gene: TRBJ2-7
V gene: TRBV28
clone size: many
D gene: NA
CDR3 DNA: TGTGCCAGCAGCCCGACGGTACAGGTGTTAAACGAGCAGTACTTC
CDR3 protein: CASSPTVQVLNEQYF

J gene: TRBJ1-5
V gene: TRBV9
clone size: many
D gene: NA
CDR3 DNA: TGTGCCAGCGGATCGGATCAGCCCCAGCATTTT
CDR3 protein: CASGSDQPQHF

J gene: TRBJ2-5
V gene: TRBV6-1
clone size: NA
D gene: NA
CDR3 DNA: TGTGCCAGCATGGATACGGGTGGGGAGACCCAGTACTTC
CDR3 protein: CASMDTGGETQYF

J gene: TRBJ2-5
V gene: TRBV7-3
clone size: NA
D gene: NA
CDR3 DNA: TGTGCCAGCACCCCTGATACCCAGTACTTC
CDR3 protein: CASTPDTQYF

J gene: TRBJ2-2
V gene: TRBV18
clone size: NA
D gene: NA
CDR3 DNA: TGTGCCAGCTCACCCTTCGGAGGGGGAACCGGGGAGCTGTTTTTT
CDR3 protein: CASSPFGGGTGELFF